These 15 T cell receptor beta chains share one sample of origin, sequenced in a study of CD8+ T cells in alopecia areata. The authors extracted RNA and reverse transcribed it into cDNA as the sequencing template. Clones were read by immunoSEQ multiplex PCR, and TCRdb kept only the in-frame ones, dropping some. This table holds around 150,000 clones, roughly 82% found once. As for treatment: oral pan-JAK inhibitor, 5-10 mg twice daily. This specimen was CD8+ T cells sorted from blood, taken at week 4, from a patient treated with tofacitinib. These receptors were obtained from a human donor with alopecia areata.

The CDR3 region is CASSGDSETQYF. CDR3 nucleotides: TGTGCCAGCAGCGGGGACAGCGAGACCCAGTACTTC. J is TRBJ2-5 and V is TRBV7-9; TRBD1 matches 7 bases. Germline V lookup: CDR1 SEHNR, CDR2 FQNEAQ (reference sequence). The CDR3 runs to 12 residues. J lost 5 bases, V lost 5 bases, and 2 bases had no gene match.

The chain is built from TRBV7-9 and TRBJ2-3; TRBD2 matches at 9 bases. CDR1 is SEHNR and CDR2 is FQNEAQ in the germline V gene (reference sequence). The trim removed 5 bases at V and 2 bases at J, leaving 5 bases unmatched. The CDR3 has 15 residues. The CDR3 here is CASSLGTSPTDTQYF. The CDR3, as DNA: TGTGCCAGCAGCCTAGGGACTAGCCCCACAGATACGCAGTATTTT.

The genes are TRBV27 and TRBJ2-7; 9 positions agree with TRBD2. The V gene end was trimmed by 3 bases and the J gene end by 2 bases; junction bases not matched to a gene: 11. Germline values: CDR1 MNHEY, CDR2 SMNVEV (reference sequence). The CDR3 length is 17 residues. The CDR3 region has the DNA TGTGCCAGCAGTTTGGTCGAATTAGCGGGGGACACCTACGAGCAGTACTTC. This sequence encodes CASSLVELAGDTYEQYF.

The genes are TRBV7-9 and TRBJ2-3; D is unresolved. Germline values: CDR1 SEHNR, CDR2 FQNEAQ (reference sequence). The CDR3 runs 10 residues. V lost 11 bases and J 5 bases, leaving 8 bases between the germline ends. The chain's CDR3 is CACQQDTQYF. In DNA, the CDR3 is TGTGCCTGCCAACAAGATACGCAGTATTTT.

The chain joins TRBV14 to TRBJ2-5, with D possibly TRBD2 on 5 matching bases. The germline CDR1 and CDR2 sequences are SGHDN and FVKESK. CDR3 length equals 15 residues. V gave up 5 bases and J gave up 3 bases, with 16 bases separating them. CDR3 sequence reads: CASSSTQRRKETQYF. CDR3 in DNA: TGTGCCAGCAGCTCAACGCAGCGGCGAAAAGAGACCCAGTACTTC.

The chain carries TRBV19 and TRBJ1-1; 8 bases are shared with TRBD1. CDR1 is LNHDA and CDR2 is SQIVND in the germline V gene (reference sequence). CDR3 length equals 15 residues. J was trimmed by 3 bases and V by 5 bases; bases with no gene match: 8. The DNA for the CDR3 is TGTGCCAGTAGTTGGGGACAGGAGCTATACACTGAAGCTTTCTTT. Residues: CASSWGQELYTEAFF.

V is TRBV9 and J is TRBJ1-1; 10 bases fit TRBD1. The germline V gene encodes CDR1 SGDLS and CDR2 YYNGEE. V shed 3 bases and J 0 bases; nucleotides not matched to a gene: 8. This CDR3 region has 17 residues. The chain's CDR3 is CASSATGTGVMNTEAFF. In DNA form, the CDR3 reads TGTGCCAGCAGCGCCACTGGGACAGGGGTGATGAACACTGAAGCTTTCTTT.

The V and J genes are TRBV19 and TRBJ1-5; 10 positions agree with TRBD1. The CDR3 spans 14 residues. V lost 4 bases, J lost 5 bases, and 2 bases stayed unmatched. Germline V gene lookup returns CDR1 LNHDA and CDR2 SQIVND (reference sequence). The CDR3 DNA is TGTGCCAGTAGTACAGGGACAGGGGATCAGCCCCAGCATTTT. Translation gives CASSTGTGDQPQHF.

CDR3 sequence: CASNQGHYQETQYF. The CDR3 nucleotides read TGTGCCAGTAATCAGGGACACTATCAAGAGACCCAGTACTTC. The chain carries TRBV19 and TRBJ2-5; possible D gene TRBD1, 6 bases. The CDR3 totals 14 residues. The V gene lost 7 bases and the J gene lost 2 bases, with 14 bases spanning the gap. Germline CDR1 reads LNHDA; CDR2 reads SQIVND (reference sequence).

For this clone: Distinct nucleotide sequences in the sample also encode this CDR3. The chain links TRBV14 to TRBJ2-1; D perhaps matches TRBD2 (5 bases). V lost 1 base to trimming and J lost 7 bases, with 5 bases between them. The CDR3 covers 12 residues. From germline, CDR1 is SGHDN and CDR2 FVKESK. In nucleotides, the CDR3 is TGTGCCAGCAGCCAAGGCGGGAATGAGCAGTTCTTC. Translated, it gives CASSQGGNEQFF.

The chain recombines TRBV9 with TRBJ2-7; D remains unclear. V was clipped by 2 bases and J by 7 bases, with 10 bases between them. Germline loops: CDR1 SGDLS, CDR2 YYNGEE. CDR3 length: 12 residues. CDR3 bases: TGTGCCAGCAGCGTTCCTCGGTTGGAGCAGTACTTC. Its translation is CASSVPRLEQYF.

V and J are TRBV4-2 and TRBJ2-1; D gene unclear. The CDR3 extends over 17 amino acids. V lost 0 bases and J lost 2, with 14 bases in between. CDR1 is LGHNA, CDR2 YNFKEQ, per germline. The CDR3 loop is CASSQDAETSPYNEQFF. For the CDR3, the DNA is TGTGCCAGCAGCCAAGATGCAGAGACCTCCCCCTACAATGAGCAGTTCTTC.

This clone has only one observation. The V gene is TRBV27, the J gene TRBJ2-4; TRBD2 might be the D (5 bases). This CDR3 contains 13 residues. The germline CDR1 and CDR2 sequences are MNHEY and SMNVEV (reference sequence). V dropped 3 bases and J dropped 7 bases, with 10 bases sitting between them. CDR3 in amino acids: CASSFGRGNIQYF. DNA for the CDR3: TGTGCCAGCAGTTTTGGACGCGGGAACATTCAGTACTTC.

This CDR3 is CSAPGSQETQYF. CDR3 DNA: TGCAGCGCGCCAGGTTCCCAAGAGACCCAGTACTTC. The chain carries TRBV29-1 and TRBJ2-5; D call uncertain. The CDR3 loop spans 12 amino acids. Trimming left V 7 bases short and J 1 base short, with 10 bases between. Germline assignment: CDR1 SQVTM and CDR2 ANQGSEA.

J is TRBJ2-3 and V is TRBV2; D unclear. This CDR3 spans 12 amino acids. V was cut by 3 bases and J by 4 bases, with 5 bases left in between. Germline V CDR1 and CDR2: SNHLY, FYNNEI. Here the CDR3 DNA reads TGTGCCAGCAGTGATGTAGCAGATACGCAGTATTTT. Translating gives CASSDVADTQYF. The complete variable domain, with remaining parts taken from reference TRBV2 and TRBJ2-3, reads EPEVTQTPSHQVTQMGQEVILRCVPISNHLYFYWYRQILGQKVEFLVSFYNNEISEKSEIFDDQFSVERPDGSNFTLKIRSTKLEDSAMYFCASSDVADTQYFGPGTRLTVL.